This T cell receptor (beta chain) was observed in a study of regulatory T cells in long-lasting Graves disease. Stated time point: newly diagnosed GD, antithyroid drugs for less than 3 months. With RNA extracted from PBMCs as input, the TCR library was made. The authors built TCR beta libraries using iRepertoire HTBI primers and Arm-PCR of CDR3 regions. Using its own MiXCR run on the multiplex PCR reads, TCRdb lists one record per CDR3 protein. The sample lists approximately 540,000 distinct CDR3 sequences; around 11% were seen once. This clonotype was counted between two and nine times. Its matching antigen is unknown. The V gene's germline CDR1 is SGHDT and CDR2 YYEEEE. The CDR3 sequence is 14 residues long. V was clipped by 9 bases and J by 3 bases, with 16 bases between them. Broader study findings: Among the persistent patients, fewer than 3,500 public clonotypes were shared, more than the approximately 1,000 shared among new patients. Persistent Graves' patients showed less TCR diversity than newly diagnosed ones.

These data also featured in a second study, about T cells in Graves' hyperthyroidism and ophthalmopathy.

The rearrangement links TRBV5-6 to TRBJ1-5; D is uncertain. This material consisted of peripheral blood mononuclear cells (PBMCs), taken at new diagnosis, from a patient treated with antithyroid drugs. This TCR was sampled from a young woman with Graves disease. The CDR3 here is CATAGWENNQPQHF. The CDR3 DNA follows: TGTGCCACCGCGGGGTGGGAGAACAATCAGCCCCAGCATTTT. Supplemented by reference TRBV5-6 and TRBJ1-5, the full variable domain reads DAGVTQSPTHLIKTRGQQVTLRCSPKSGHDTVSWYQQALGQGPQFIFQYYEEEERQRGNFPDRFSGHQFPNYSSELNVNALLLGDSALYLCATAGWENNQPQHFGDGTRLSIL.